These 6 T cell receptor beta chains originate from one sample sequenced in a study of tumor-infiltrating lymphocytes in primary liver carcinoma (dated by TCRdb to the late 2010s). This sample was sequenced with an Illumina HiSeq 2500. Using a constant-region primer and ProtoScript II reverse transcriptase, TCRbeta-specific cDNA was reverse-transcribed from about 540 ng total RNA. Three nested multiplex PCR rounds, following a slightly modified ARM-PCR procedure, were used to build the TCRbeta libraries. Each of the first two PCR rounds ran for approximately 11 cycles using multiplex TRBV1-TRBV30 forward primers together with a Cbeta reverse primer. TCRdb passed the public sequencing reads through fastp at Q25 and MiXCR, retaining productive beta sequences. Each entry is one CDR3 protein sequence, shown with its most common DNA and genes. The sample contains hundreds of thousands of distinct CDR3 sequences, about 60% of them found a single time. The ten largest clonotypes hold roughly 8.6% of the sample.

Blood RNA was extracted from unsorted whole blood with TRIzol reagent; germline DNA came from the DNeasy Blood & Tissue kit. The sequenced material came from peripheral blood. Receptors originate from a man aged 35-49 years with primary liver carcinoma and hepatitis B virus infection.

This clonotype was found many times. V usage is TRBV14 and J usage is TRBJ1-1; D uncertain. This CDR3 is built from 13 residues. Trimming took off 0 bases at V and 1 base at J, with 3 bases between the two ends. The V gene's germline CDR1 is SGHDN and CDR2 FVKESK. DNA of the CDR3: TGTGCCAGCAGCCAAGACCAGAACACTGAAGCTTTCTTT. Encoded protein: CASSQDQNTEAFF.

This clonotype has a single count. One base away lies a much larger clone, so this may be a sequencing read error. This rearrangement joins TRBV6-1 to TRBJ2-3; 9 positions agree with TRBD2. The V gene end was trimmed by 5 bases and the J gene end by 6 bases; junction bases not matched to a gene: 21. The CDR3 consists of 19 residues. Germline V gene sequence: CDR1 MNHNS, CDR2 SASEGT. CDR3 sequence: CASSSTGTSPFLAVDTQYF. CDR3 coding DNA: TGTGCCAGCAGTTCTACCGGGACTAGCCCATTCCTCGCGGTTGATACGCAGTATTTT.

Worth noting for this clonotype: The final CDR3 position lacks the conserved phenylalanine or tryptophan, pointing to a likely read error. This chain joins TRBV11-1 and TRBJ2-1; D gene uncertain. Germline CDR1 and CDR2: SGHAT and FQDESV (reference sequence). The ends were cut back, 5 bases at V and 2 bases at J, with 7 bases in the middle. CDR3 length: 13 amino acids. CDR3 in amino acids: CASSAEPYNEQFL. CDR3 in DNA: TGTGCCAGCAGCGCTGAGCCCTACAATGAGCAGTTCCTC.

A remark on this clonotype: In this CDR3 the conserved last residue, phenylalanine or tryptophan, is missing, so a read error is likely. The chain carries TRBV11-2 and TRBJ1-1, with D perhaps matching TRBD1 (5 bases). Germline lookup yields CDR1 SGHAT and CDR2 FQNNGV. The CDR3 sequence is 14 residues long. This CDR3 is CAGSLGTGRTEAFL. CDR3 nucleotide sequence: TGTGCCGGCAGCCTAGGAACAGGAAGGACTGAAGCTTTCCTT.

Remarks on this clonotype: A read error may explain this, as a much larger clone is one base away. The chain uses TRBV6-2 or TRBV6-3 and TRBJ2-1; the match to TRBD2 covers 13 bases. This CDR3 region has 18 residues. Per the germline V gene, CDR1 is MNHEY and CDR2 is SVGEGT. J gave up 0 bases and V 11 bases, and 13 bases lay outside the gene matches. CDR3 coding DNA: TGTGCCGGCACATCAGGGACTAGCGGGGTAAACTCCTACAATGAGCAGTTCTTC. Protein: CAGTSGTSGVNSYNEQFF.

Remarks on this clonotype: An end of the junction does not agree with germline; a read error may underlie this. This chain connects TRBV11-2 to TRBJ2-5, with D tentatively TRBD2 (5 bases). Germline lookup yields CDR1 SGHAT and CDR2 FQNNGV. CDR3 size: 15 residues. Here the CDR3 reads CASKSRVGIQGTQYF. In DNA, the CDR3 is TGTGCCAGCAAGTCAAGGGTCGGGATACAAGGGACCCAGTACTTC.